The present T cell receptor beta chain was sequenced within a study of neoadjuvant anti-PD-1 for oral cavity cancer. Study-level background: Before surgery, most patients got three to four biweekly 3 mg/kg nivolumab doses.

Tumor libraries mostly used about 4.6 ug genomic DNA, two replicates each. TCRdb keeps only in-frame clones here, not all; method: immunoSEQ multiplex PCR. The sample has some 22,000 clones; about 25% are singletons. V gave up 8 bases and J gave up 5 bases; unmatched junction bases: 14. Germline lookup yields CDR1 LNHDA and CDR2 SQIVND (reference sequence). The CDR3 sequence is 15 residues long. As to time point: after neoadjuvant nivolumab, at surgical resection. These newly diagnosed stage II-IVA oral cavity squamous cell carcinoma patients had no prior systemic or radiation treatment. V and J are TRBV19 and TRBJ1-1, with 7 bases matching TRBD1. Sequenced material: tumor tissue, taken after nivolumab (anti-PD-1) treatment. This sequence was found in a person aged 35-79 years with oral cavity squamous cell carcinoma. The CDR3: CASSLRRQGDTEAFF. CDR3 sequence (DNA): TGTGCCAGTTCCCTCCGTAGACAGGGTGATACTGAAGCTTTCTTT. The full variable domain, with the rest looked up from reference TRBV19 and TRBJ1-1, is DGGITQSPKYLFRKEGQNVTLSCEQNLNHDAMYWYRQDPGQGLRLIYYSQIVNDFQKGDIAEGYSVSREKKESFPLTVTSAQKNPTAFYLCASSLRRQGDTEAFFGQGTRLTVV.